This T cell receptor (beta chain) is from a study of early T cells in non-severe SARS-CoV-2 infection. Study-level information: It was bulk RNA from unsorted whole blood that was sequenced, and the chains were unpaired.

The CDR3 consists of 14 residues. V was shortened by 3 bases and J by 4 bases, with 11 bases between the two germline ends. Individual cDNA molecules received unique molecular identifiers during library preparation. Via MiXCR, TCRdb re-called the 5' RACE reads, giving one row per CDR3 protein. The sample comprises more than 20,000 distinct CDR3 sequences, less than 5% of which are singletons, and around 21% rests with the top ten. This clonotype was seen only a few times. This clonotype originated in an adult who was a healthcare worker with PCR-confirmed SARS-CoV-2 infection or an uninfected control (not recorded which). This chain connects TRBV12-3 or TRBV12-4 to TRBJ2-3, with unresolved D. Specimen: whole blood. The CDR3, as DNA: TGTGCCAGCAGTTTTGTATTCGCCGCAGATACGCAGTATTTT. Protein: CASSFVFAADTQYF.